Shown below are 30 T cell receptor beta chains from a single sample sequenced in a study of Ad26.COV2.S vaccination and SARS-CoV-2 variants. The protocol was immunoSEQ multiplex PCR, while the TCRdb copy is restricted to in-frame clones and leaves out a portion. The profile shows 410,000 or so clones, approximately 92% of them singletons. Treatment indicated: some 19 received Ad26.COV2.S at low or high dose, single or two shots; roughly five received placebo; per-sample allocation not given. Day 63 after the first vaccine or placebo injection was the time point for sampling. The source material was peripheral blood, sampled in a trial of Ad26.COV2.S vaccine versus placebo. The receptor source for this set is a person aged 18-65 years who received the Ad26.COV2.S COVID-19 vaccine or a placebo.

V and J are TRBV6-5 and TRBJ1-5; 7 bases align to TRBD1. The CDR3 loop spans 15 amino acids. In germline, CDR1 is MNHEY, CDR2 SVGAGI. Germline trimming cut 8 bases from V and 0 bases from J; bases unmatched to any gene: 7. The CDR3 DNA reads TGTGCCAGCCTGCAGGGGGGTGATAGCAATCAGCCCCAGCATTTT. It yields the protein CASLQGGDSNQPQHF.

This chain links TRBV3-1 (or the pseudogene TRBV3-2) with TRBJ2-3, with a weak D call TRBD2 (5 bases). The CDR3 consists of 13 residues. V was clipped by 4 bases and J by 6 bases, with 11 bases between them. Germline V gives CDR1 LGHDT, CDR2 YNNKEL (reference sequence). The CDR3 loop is CASSLSRRDTQYF. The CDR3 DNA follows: TGTGCCAGCAGCCTTTCCCGGAGGGATACGCAGTATTTT.

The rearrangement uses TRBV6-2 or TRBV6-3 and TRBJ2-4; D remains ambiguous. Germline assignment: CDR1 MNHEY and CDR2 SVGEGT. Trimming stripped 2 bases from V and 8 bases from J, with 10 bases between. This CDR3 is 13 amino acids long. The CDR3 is CASSYDGEHIQYF. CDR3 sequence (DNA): TGTGCCAGCAGTTACGACGGCGAACACATTCAGTACTTC.

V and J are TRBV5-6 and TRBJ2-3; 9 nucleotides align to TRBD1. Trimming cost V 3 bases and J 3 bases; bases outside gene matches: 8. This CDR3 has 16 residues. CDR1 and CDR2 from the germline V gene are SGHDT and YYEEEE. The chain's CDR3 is CASSSSGTGRTDTQYF. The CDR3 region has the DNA TGTGCCAGCAGCTCATCCGGGACAGGGAGAACAGATACGCAGTATTTT.

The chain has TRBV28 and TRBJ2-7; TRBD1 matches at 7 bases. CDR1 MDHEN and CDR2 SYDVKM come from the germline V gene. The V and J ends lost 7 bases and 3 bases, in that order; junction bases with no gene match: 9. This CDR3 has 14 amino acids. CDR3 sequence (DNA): TGTGCCAGCACACCCGGGACAGCAGACTACGAGCAGTACTTC. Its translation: CASTPGTADYEQYF.

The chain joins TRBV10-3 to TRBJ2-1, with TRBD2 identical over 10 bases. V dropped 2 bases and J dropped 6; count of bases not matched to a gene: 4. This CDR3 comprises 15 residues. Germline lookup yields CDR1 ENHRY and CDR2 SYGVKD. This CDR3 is CAISEPSGSGNEQFF. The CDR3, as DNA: TGTGCCATCAGTGAGCCTAGCGGGAGTGGCAATGAGCAGTTCTTC.

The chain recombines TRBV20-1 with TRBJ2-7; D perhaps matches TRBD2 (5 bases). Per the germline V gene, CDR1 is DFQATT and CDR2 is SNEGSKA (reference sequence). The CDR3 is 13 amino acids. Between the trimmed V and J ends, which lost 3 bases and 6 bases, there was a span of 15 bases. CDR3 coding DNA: TGCAGTGCTAGTAGTACGGGATCGGTCGAGCAGTACTTC. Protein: CSASSTGSVEQYF.

CDR3 in amino acids: CASSLGAGDRETQYF. Written as DNA, the CDR3 is TGTGCCAGCAGCTTAGGGGCGGGAGATCGAGAGACCCAGTACTTC. The rearrangement links TRBV11-2 to TRBJ2-5, with 7 bases fitting TRBD2. The CDR3 runs to 15 residues. Germline V gene data show CDR1 as SGHAT and CDR2 as FQNNGV. V gave up 1 base and J gave up 4 bases; unmatched junction bases: 6.

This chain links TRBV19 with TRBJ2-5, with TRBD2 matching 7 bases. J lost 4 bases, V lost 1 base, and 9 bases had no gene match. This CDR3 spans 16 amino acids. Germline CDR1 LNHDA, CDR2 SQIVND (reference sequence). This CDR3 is CASSIAGRERGETQYF. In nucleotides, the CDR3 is TGTGCCAGTAGTATAGCAGGGCGGGAGAGGGGAGAGACCCAGTACTTC. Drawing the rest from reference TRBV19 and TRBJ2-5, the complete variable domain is DGGITQSPKYLFRKEGQNVTLSCEQNLNHDAMYWYRQDPGQGLRLIYYSQIVNDFQKGDIAEGYSVSREKKESFPLTVTSAQKNPTAFYLCASSIAGRERGETQYFGPGTRLLVL.

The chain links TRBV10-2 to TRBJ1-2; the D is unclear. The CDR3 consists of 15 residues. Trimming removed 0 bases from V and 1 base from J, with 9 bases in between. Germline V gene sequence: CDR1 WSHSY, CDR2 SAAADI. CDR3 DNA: TGCGCCAGCAGTGAGTCCAGCGGGATTAACTATGGCTACACCTTC. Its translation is CASSESSGINYGYTF.

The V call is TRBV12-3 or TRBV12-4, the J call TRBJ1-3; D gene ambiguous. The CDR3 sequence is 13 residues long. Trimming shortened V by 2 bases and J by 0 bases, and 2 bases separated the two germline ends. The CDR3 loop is CASSLHSGNTIYF. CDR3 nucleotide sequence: TGTGCCAGCAGTTTACACTCTGGAAACACCATATATTTT.

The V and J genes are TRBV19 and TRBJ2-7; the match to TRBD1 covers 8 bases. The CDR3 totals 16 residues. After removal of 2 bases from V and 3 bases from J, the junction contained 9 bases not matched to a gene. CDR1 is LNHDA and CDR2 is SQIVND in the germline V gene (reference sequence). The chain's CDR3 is CASSISPPTGVYEQYF. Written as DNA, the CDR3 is TGTGCCAGTAGTATATCTCCCCCGACAGGGGTCTACGAGCAGTACTTC.

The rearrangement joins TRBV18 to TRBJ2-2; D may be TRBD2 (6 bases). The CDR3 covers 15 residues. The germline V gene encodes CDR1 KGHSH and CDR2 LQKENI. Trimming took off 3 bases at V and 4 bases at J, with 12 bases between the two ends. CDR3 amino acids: CASSPWGEPTGELFF. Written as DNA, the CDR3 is TGTGCCAGCTCACCGTGGGGGGAACCCACCGGGGAGCTGTTTTTT.

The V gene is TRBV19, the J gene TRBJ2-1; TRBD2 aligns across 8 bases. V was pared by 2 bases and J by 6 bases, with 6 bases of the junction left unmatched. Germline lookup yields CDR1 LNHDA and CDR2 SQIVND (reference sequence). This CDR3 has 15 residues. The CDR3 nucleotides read TGTGCCAGTAGTATACTAGCGGGCAACCCCAATGAGCAGTTCTTC. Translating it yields CASSILAGNPNEQFF. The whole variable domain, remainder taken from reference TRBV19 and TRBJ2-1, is DGGITQSPKYLFRKEGQNVTLSCEQNLNHDAMYWYRQDPGQGLRLIYYSQIVNDFQKGDIAEGYSVSREKKESFPLTVTSAQKNPTAFYLCASSILAGNPNEQFFGPGTRLTVL.

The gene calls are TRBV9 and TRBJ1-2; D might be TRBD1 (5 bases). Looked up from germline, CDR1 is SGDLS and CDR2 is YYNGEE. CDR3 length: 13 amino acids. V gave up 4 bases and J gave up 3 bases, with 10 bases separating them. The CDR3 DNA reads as TGTGCCAGCAGCCTCAGGGATGACTATGGCTACACCTTC. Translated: CASSLRDDYGYTF.

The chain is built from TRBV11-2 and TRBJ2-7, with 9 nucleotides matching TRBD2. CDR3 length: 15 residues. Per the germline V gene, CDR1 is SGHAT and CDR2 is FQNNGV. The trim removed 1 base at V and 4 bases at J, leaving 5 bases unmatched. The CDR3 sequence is CASSLVLAGYYEQYF. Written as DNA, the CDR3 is TGTGCCAGCAGCTTAGTCCTAGCGGGATATTACGAGCAGTACTTC.

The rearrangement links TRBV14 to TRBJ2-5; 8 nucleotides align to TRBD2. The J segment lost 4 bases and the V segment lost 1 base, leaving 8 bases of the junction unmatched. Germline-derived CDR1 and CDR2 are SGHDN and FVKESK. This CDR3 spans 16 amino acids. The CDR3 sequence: CASSQGGRFVGETQYF. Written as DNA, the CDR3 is TGTGCCAGCAGCCAAGGCGGGAGGTTCGTCGGAGAGACCCAGTACTTC.

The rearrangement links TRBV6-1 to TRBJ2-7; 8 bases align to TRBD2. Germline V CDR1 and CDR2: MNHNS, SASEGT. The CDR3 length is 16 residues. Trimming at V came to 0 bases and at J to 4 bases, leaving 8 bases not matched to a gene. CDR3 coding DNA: TGTGCCAGCAGTGAAGCGTCAACTAGCGGCCTTTACGAGCAGTACTTC. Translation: CASSEASTSGLYEQYF.

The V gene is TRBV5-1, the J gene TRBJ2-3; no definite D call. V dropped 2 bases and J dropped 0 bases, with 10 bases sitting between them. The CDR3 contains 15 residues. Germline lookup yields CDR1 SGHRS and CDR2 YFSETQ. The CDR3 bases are TGCGCCAGCAGCTTCCGCGGACCTAGCACAGATACGCAGTATTTT. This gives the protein CASSFRGPSTDTQYF.

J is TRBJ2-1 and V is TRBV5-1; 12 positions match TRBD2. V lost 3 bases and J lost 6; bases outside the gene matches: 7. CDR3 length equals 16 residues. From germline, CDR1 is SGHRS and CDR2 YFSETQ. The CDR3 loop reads CASSSHSSGRANEQFF. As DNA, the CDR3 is TGCGCCAGCAGCTCCCATTCTAGCGGGAGGGCCAATGAGCAGTTCTTC. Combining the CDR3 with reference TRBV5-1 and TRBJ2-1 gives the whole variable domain KAGVTQTPRYLIKTRGQQVTLSCSPISGHRSVSWYQQTPGQGLQFLFEYFSETQRNKGNFPGRFSGRQFSNSRSEMNVSTLELGDSALYLCASSSHSSGRANEQFFGPGTRLTVL.

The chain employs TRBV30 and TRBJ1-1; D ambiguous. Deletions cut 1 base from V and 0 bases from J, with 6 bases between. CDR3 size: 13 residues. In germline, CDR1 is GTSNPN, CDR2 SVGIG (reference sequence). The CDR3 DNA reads TGTGCCTGGAGTGCTCAGTTGAACACTGAAGCTTTCTTT. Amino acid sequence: CAWSAQLNTEAFF.

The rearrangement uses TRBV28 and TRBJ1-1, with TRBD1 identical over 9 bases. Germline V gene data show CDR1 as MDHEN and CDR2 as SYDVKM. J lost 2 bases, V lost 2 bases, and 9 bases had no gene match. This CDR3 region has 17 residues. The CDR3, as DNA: TGTGCCAGCAGTTTACGGGAAGGACAGGGGAACAACACTGAAGCTTTCTTT. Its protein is CASSLREGQGNNTEAFF.

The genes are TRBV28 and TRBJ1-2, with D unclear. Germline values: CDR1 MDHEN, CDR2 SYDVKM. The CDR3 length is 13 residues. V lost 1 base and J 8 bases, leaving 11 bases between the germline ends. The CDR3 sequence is CASSLLHLRGYTF. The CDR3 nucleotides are TGTGCCAGCAGTTTATTGCACCTCAGGGGCTACACCTTC.

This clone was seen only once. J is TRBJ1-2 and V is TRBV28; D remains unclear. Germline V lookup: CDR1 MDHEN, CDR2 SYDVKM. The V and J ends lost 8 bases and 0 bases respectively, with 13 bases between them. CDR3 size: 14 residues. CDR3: CASRRDPANYGYTF. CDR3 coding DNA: TGTGCCAGCCGGAGAGATCCAGCTAACTATGGCTACACCTTC.

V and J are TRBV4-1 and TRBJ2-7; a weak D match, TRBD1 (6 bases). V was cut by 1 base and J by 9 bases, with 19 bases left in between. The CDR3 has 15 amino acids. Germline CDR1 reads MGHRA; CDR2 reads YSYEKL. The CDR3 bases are TGCGCCAGCAGCCAAGTCATCTCACAGGGTCTAGGGCAGTACTTC. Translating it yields CASSQVISQGLGQYF.

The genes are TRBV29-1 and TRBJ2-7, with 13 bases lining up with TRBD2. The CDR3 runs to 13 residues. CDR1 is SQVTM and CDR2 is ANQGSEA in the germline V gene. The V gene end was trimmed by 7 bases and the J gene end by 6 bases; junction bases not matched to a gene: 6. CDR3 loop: CSAGLAGTGEQYF. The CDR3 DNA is TGCAGCGCGGGACTAGCGGGAACAGGCGAGCAGTACTTC.

The CDR3 nucleotides read TGCGCCAGCAGCCTCGACAGGGGGCCATACGAGCAGTACTTC. It encodes CASSLDRGPYEQYF. This sequence joins TRBV5-1 and TRBJ2-7; the match to TRBD1 covers 10 bases. CDR1 SGHRS and CDR2 YFSETQ come from the germline V gene. This CDR3 is 14 amino acids long. V lost 4 bases and J lost 4; bases outside the gene matches: 5. The variable domain in full, completed from reference TRBV5-1 and TRBJ2-7, reads KAGVTQTPRYLIKTRGQQVTLSCSPISGHRSVSWYQQTPGQGLQFLFEYFSETQRNKGNFPGRFSGRQFSNSRSEMNVSTLELGDSALYLCASSLDRGPYEQYFGPGTRLTVT.

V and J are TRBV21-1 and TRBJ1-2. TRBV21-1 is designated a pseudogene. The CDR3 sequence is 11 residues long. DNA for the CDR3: TGTGCCAGCAGCAAAGGGACCTTCTACACCTTC. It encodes CASSKGTFYTF.

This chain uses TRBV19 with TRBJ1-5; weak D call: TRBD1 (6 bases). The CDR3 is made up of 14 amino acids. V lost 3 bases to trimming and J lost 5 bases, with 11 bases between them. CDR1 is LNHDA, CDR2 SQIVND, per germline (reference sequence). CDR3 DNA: TGTGCCAGTAGTATTCACAGGGTGGATCAGCCCCAGCATTTT. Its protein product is CASSIHRVDQPQHF.

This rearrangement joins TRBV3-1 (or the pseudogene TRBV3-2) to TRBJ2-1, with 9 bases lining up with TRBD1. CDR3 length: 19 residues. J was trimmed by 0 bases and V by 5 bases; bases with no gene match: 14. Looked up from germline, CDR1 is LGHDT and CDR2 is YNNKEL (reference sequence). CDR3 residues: CASSYLGRQTGGSYNEQFF. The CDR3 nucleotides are TGTGCCAGCAGCTACTTGGGCCGACAGACAGGGGGCTCCTACAATGAGCAGTTCTTC.